This T cell receptor beta chain was sequenced in a study of cytomegalovirus exposure and HLA in healthy donors. Study-wide findings and caveats: Rare TCR sequences dominated, though some public TCRs recurred in many donors. The classifier reportedly diagnosed cytomegalovirus status with high sensitivity and specificity.

The PCR had 60 Vbeta and 13 Jbeta primers. The method was immunoSEQ multiplex PCR; TCRdb's version includes in-frame clones alone and lacks a portion of them. The table lists tens of thousands of clones, approximately 89% of them singletons. The V gene's germline CDR1 is MNHNY and CDR2 SVGAGI (reference sequence). CDR3 size: 13 residues. Trimming cost V 4 bases and J 4 bases, with 8 bases left between them. Notes on this clone: Its antigen is not known.

Donors counted as nominally healthy when sampled, yet unrecorded immune exposures were likely. Sequenced material: PBMCs. This clonotype was obtained from a man in his thirties or forties in good health and CMV-seropositive. This chain connects TRBV6-6 to TRBJ1-3; the D is unclear. CDR3 DNA: TGTGCCAGCAGTTCGGAGTTCGGAAACACCATATATTTT. As protein: CASSSEFGNTIYF.